Below, one T cell receptor beta chain is given with its context. As yet, its antigen is unknown. This specimen comes from a study of shared clonotypes between healthy human individuals. The study's findings and limits: The diversity represented, both genetic and in exposure history, was limited by few donors. Sharing of clonotypes among donors was expected to vary with sequencing depth.

In the authors' methods: ImmunoSEQ output held junction-only sequences without quality scores, so filtering differed. Clones were read by immunoSEQ multiplex PCR, and TCRdb kept only the in-frame ones, dropping some. The V and J calls and clone size are taken from that table; D and trimming were inferred from the DNA. The sample lists a few hundred thousand clones, around three quarters occurring once. Per germline, CDR1 SGHRS and CDR2 YFSETQ. V trimming: 3 bases; J trimming: 2 bases; junction bases outside the gene matches: 11. The CDR3 sequence is 17 residues long. The clonotype was recovered from a woman in her thirties or forties in good health. Some clones in this sample may be carry-over from other donors' samples. The J gene is TRBJ2-5, the V gene TRBV5-1; TRBD2 matches at 9 bases. The sequencing sample was made of PBMCs. The CDR3 here is CASSWTAMTSGQETQYF. The CDR3 DNA reads TGCGCCAGCAGCTGGACCGCCATGACTAGCGGTCAAGAGACCCAGTACTTC.